These 29 T cell receptor beta chains share one sample of origin, sequenced in a study of T cells after yellow fever vaccination. TCRdb re-called the 5' RACE reads with MiXCR, one entry per CDR3 protein. This table holds some 600,000 distinct CDR3 sequences, less than 20% found once. The sequencing used PBMCs, collected about 5 days after the first yellow fever vaccination. Source of these receptors: a man aged 18 to 29 who received the YFV17D yellow fever vaccine.

In its sample, this clonotype was seen a few times. The CDR3 region is CASSYSIIQETQYF. CDR3 DNA: TGTGCCAGCAGTTACTCGATAATCCAAGAGACCCAGTACTTC. The chain combines TRBV6-5 with TRBJ2-5; no firm D call. Germline CDR1 is MNHEY and CDR2 is SVGAGI. V was pared by 0 bases and J by 1 base, with 6 bases between. CDR3 length: 14 amino acids.

The CDR3: CASSLSLKRGRETQYF. The CDR3 bases are TGTGCCAGCAGCTTAAGCCTCAAGCGGGGGAGAGAGACCCAGTACTTC. The V and J genes are TRBV7-2 and TRBJ2-5; 8 bases agree with TRBD2. This CDR3 region has 16 residues. With 2 bases clipped from V and 4 bases from J, the junction kept 9 bases outside the gene matches. Germline lookup yields CDR1 SGHTA and CDR2 FQGNSA.

The chain is built from TRBV18 and TRBJ2-7; TRBD2 agrees at 8 bases. The germline CDR1 and CDR2 sequences are KGHSH and LQKENI. This CDR3 is built from 19 residues. V shed 0 bases and J 7 bases; nucleotides not matched to a gene: 20. The CDR3 here is CASSPPSRVGGDPSDEQYV. For the CDR3, the DNA is TGTGCCAGCTCACCACCGTCCCGGGTCGGGGGGGACCCATCTGATGAGCAGTACGTC.

The sample holds many counts of this clonotype. V usage is TRBV12-3 or TRBV12-4 and J usage is TRBJ2-5, with TRBD2 as a possible D gene (5 bases). Trimming left V 5 bases short and J 4 bases short, with 14 bases between. The CDR3 sequence is 14 residues long. This CDR3 reads CASSPTRTSETQYF. The CDR3 nucleotides are TGTGCCAGCAGTCCTACTAGGACGTCAGAGACCCAGTACTTC.

This sequence joins TRBV19 and TRBJ2-3; no clear D gene. V lost 6 bases to trimming and J lost 0 bases, with 13 bases between them. Germline-derived CDR1 and CDR2 are LNHDA and SQIVND (reference sequence). The CDR3 has 15 residues. This CDR3 is CASRKDGASTDTQYF. CDR3 in DNA: TGTGCCAGTAGGAAGGACGGTGCTAGCACAGATACGCAGTATTTT.

The chain is built from TRBV28 and TRBJ2-7, with D perhaps matching TRBD1 (5 bases). The CDR3 loop spans 13 amino acids. CDR1 and CDR2 (germline): MDHEN, SYDVKM. V lost 5 bases, J lost 3 bases, and 11 bases lay in between. In DNA form, the CDR3 reads TGTGCCAGCAGTCCCGTCGACAGCTACGAGCAGTACGTC. It codes for CASSPVDSYEQYV.

The table lists this clonotype with a few counts. This chain uses TRBV9 with TRBJ1-3; D uncertain. Germline CDR1 SGDLS, CDR2 YYNGEE. CDR3 length: 17 residues. Trimming removed 4 bases from V and 0 bases from J, with 17 bases in between. CDR3 amino acids: CASSHGVRRNSGNTIYF. The CDR3 DNA sequence: TGTGCCAGCAGCCACGGGGTCAGGAGAAACTCTGGAAACACCATATATTTT.

Only a few counts were recorded for this clonotype. This chain joins TRBV3-1 and TRBJ1-4, with no clear D. Trimming pared 3 bases from V and 14 bases from J, leaving 22 bases between. CDR1 LGHDT and CDR2 YNNKEL come from the germline V gene (reference sequence). There are 15 residues in the CDR3. In DNA, the CDR3 is TGTGCCAGCAGCCAGCAACGGACTCTCGGGTTAAACCTGTTTTTT. This encodes CASSQQRTLGLNLFF.

The V and J genes are TRBV29-1 and TRBJ1-1, with a weak D call TRBD1 (6 bases). This CDR3 has 13 amino acids. The germline V and J ends were trimmed by 6 bases and 5 bases, with 16 bases remaining between them. Germline V CDR1 and CDR2: SQVTM, ANQGSEA. In nucleotides, the CDR3 is TGCAGCGTCCTACCCACAGGGTGGACTGAAGCTTTCTTT. Amino acid sequence: CSVLPTGWTEAFF.

As regards this clonotype: Being one base from a much bigger clone, this may be a read error. The chain couples TRBV6-4 to TRBJ2-1; 9 nucleotides align to TRBD2. The germline V gene has CDR1 MRHNA and CDR2 SNTAGT. This CDR3 contains 15 residues. The V and J ends lost 0 bases and 10 bases, in that order; junction bases with no gene match: 7. CDR3 in DNA: TGTGCCAGCAGTGACTCGGGTAGCGGGGGTGGCGAGCAGTTCTTC. Protein product: CASSDSGSGGGEQFF.

This clonotype turned up a few times. The chain links TRBV5-1 to TRBJ2-1; tentative D call: TRBD1 (7 bases). Germline CDR1 is SGHRS and CDR2 is YFSETQ. The CDR3 extends over 15 amino acids. V lost 2 bases and J lost 4, with 13 bases in between. CDR3 amino acids: CASSFAGQIYNEQFF. The CDR3, as DNA: TGCGCCAGCAGCTTTGCGGGACAGATATACAATGAGCAGTTCTTC.

This clonotype was counted a few times. The V call is TRBV20-1, the J call TRBJ1-1; unclear D gene. V dropped 2 bases and J dropped 0 bases, with 7 bases sitting between them. The CDR3 is 13 amino acids. Germline loops: CDR1 DFQATT, CDR2 SNEGSKA (reference sequence). CDR3 protein: CSARTRMNTEAFF. In DNA, the CDR3 is TGCAGTGCTAGAACGCGGATGAACACTGAAGCTTTCTTT.

V gene TRBV16 combines with J gene TRBJ2-5; 7 bases line up with TRBD2. The junction had 0 bases not matched to a gene; V was cut back by 2 bases and J by 3 bases. The CDR3 covers 13 residues. Germline loops: CDR1 KGHSY, CDR2 FQNENV. CDR3 coding DNA: TGTGCCAGCAGCCAAGCGGGGGAAGAGACCCAGTACTTC. Translation: CASSQAGEETQYF.

This clonotype was found a few times. This chain connects TRBV4-3 to TRBJ2-7; 11 nucleotides line up with TRBD2. The CDR3 sequence is 15 residues long. V trimming: 3 bases; J trimming: 7 bases; junction bases outside the gene matches: 8. CDR1 LGHNA and CDR2 YSLEER come from the germline V gene. The CDR3 nucleotides read TGCGCCAGCAGCCAGCTAGCGGGGGGCCTCTGGGAGCAGTACTTC. This translates into CASSQLAGGLWEQYF.

V gene TRBV21-1 combines with J gene TRBJ2-2. TRBV21-1 is shown as a pseudogene. The length of the CDR3 is 15 residues. CDR3 sequence reads: CASSKVPGNTGELFF. The CDR3 bases are TGTGCCAGCAGCAAAGTCCCAGGGAACACCGGGGAGCTGTTTTTT.

This clonotype was recorded a few times. This rearrangement joins TRBV12-3 or TRBV12-4 to TRBJ1-4; no definite D call. Trimming pared 2 bases from V and 5 bases from J, leaving 6 bases between. This CDR3 region has 13 residues. For the CDR3, the DNA is TGTGCCAGCAGTTTATTTAGGAATGAAAAACTGTTTTTT. Translated, it gives CASSLFRNEKLFF.

In its sample, this clonotype was seen many times. The chain carries TRBV12-3 or TRBV12-4 and TRBJ2-1; D possibly matches TRBD1 or TRBD2 (5 bases each). The CDR3 consists of 10 residues. Between the trimmed V and J ends, which lost 7 bases and 10 bases, there was a span of 8 bases. CDR3 sequence (DNA): TGTGCCAGCACGAGGGGCGAGCAGTTCTTC. It is translated as CASTRGEQFF.

The CDR3 DNA follows: TGTGCCAGCAGCTTGCCGCCTAGCGGGGGGCAAGAGACCCAGTACTTC. Translated: CASSLPPSGGQETQYF. The chain combines TRBV5-4 with TRBJ2-5; 11 bases are shared with TRBD2. Germline V lookup: CDR1 SGHNT, CDR2 YYREEE (reference sequence). V lost 1 base, J lost 2 bases, and 4 bases stayed unmatched. The CDR3 sequence is 16 residues long.

This clonotype has just a few counts. DNA of the CDR3: TGCAGTGCTAGAGATCTCGGGAAGTTCTACAATGAGCAGTTCTTC. It yields the protein CSARDLGKFYNEQFF. V usage is TRBV20-1 and J usage is TRBJ2-1; tentative D call: TRBD2 (5 bases). V was pared by 0 bases and J by 3 bases, with 12 bases between. The CDR3 length is 15 residues. Germline CDR1 reads DFQATT; CDR2 reads SNEGSKA (reference sequence).

This rearrangement joins TRBV10-3 to TRBJ1-3; D gene ambiguous. This CDR3 is built from 12 residues. The V and J ends lost 3 bases and 0 bases respectively, with 0 bases between them. CDR1 and CDR2 from the germline V gene are ENHRY and SYGVKD. CDR3 nucleotide sequence: TGTGCCATCAGTGACTCTGGAAACACCATATATTTT. Protein sequence: CAISDSGNTIYF.

This clonotype was observed a few times. The chain couples TRBV6-6 to TRBJ1-4; D call uncertain. Trimming shortened V by 4 bases and J by 8 bases, and 8 bases separated the two germline ends. This CDR3 has 12 residues. CDR1 and CDR2 from the germline V gene are MNHNY and SVGAGI (reference sequence). The DNA of the CDR3 is TGTGCCAGCAGTTCGAATCGAGAAAAACTGTTTTTT. As protein: CASSSNREKLFF.

The rearrangement links TRBV19 to TRBJ2-2; 8 bases are shared with TRBD1. Germline assignment: CDR1 LNHDA and CDR2 SQIVND (reference sequence). With V trimmed by 6 bases and J by 1 base, 1 base remained unmatched. CDR3 size: 14 residues. The CDR3 here is CASSDRGNTGELFF. The DNA for the CDR3 is TGTGCCAGTAGCGACAGGGGGAACACCGGGGAGCTGTTTTTT.

The rearrangement joins TRBV20-1 to TRBJ2-1; possible D gene TRBD1, 6 bases. V was pared by 7 bases and J by 2 bases, with 15 bases between. This CDR3 region has 14 residues. CDR1 and CDR2 (germline): DFQATT, SNEGSKA (reference sequence). CDR3 DNA: TGCAGTGTTTCGAACAGGGTTCCCTACAATGAGCAGTTCTTC. This gives the protein CSVSNRVPYNEQFF.

The chain recombines TRBV30 with TRBJ1-6, with 9 bases that match TRBD1. Trimming took 0 bases from V and 10 from J; bases not matched to a gene: 7. The germline V gene encodes CDR1 GTSNPN and CDR2 SVGIG (reference sequence). CDR3 size: 15 residues. CDR3 coding DNA: TGTGCCTGGAGTGTACAACAGGGGGCTTTGTCACCCCTCCACTTT. Translated, it gives CAWSVQQGALSPLHF.

This clonotype was detected a few times. V is TRBV24-1 and J is TRBJ2-2; the match to TRBD1 covers 9 bases. The CDR3 consists of 16 residues. The V gene end was trimmed by 3 bases and the J gene end by 6 bases; junction bases not matched to a gene: 7. CDR1 is KGHDR and CDR2 is SFDVKD in the germline V gene. The CDR3 nucleotides read TGTGCCACCAGTGATGGGACAGGGATGGGGTCCGGGGAGCTGTTTTTT. Protein product: CATSDGTGMGSGELFF.

CDR3 loop: CASARGTDEQYF. In nucleotides, the CDR3 is TGTGCCAGCGCGAGAGGAACAGACGAGCAGTACTTC. The chain joins TRBV5-4 to TRBJ2-7; no firm D call. The germline V and J ends were trimmed by 7 bases and 5 bases, with 13 bases remaining between them. The CDR3 runs to 12 residues. Germline CDR1 is SGHNT and CDR2 is YYREEE (reference sequence).

This CDR3 reads CASSALRNYYEQYV. The DNA of the CDR3 is TGTGCCAGCAGCGCGCTTAGGAATTACTACGAGCAGTACGTC. V is TRBV5-5 and J is TRBJ2-7; D is undetermined. From germline, CDR1 is SGHKS and CDR2 YYEKEE (reference sequence). Trimming cost V 4 bases and J 3 bases, with 14 bases left between them. The CDR3 has 14 amino acids.

The genes are TRBV6-1 and TRBJ2-1; possible D gene TRBD1, 5 bases. Germline CDR1 and CDR2: MNHNS and SASEGT. CDR3 length: 16 amino acids. V lost 6 bases, J lost 12 bases, and 27 bases lay in between. The CDR3 DNA is TGTGCCAGCAGGCAGACAAGGGGCTCCCACCAATCGTGGCAGTTCTTC. This translates into CASRQTRGSHQSWQFF.

V usage is TRBV11-2 and J usage is TRBJ2-7; D remains ambiguous. The CDR3 spans 13 residues. Trimming removed 1 base from V and 4 bases from J, with 8 bases in between. Germline V gene data show CDR1 as SGHAT and CDR2 as FQNNGV. This chain's CDR3 is CASSLAGDYEQYF. In DNA form, the CDR3 reads TGTGCCAGCAGCTTAGCTGGCGATTACGAGCAGTACTTC. The complete variable domain, with remaining parts taken from reference TRBV11-2 and TRBJ2-7, reads EAGVAQSPRYKIIEKRQSVAFWCNPISGHATLYWYQQILGQGPKLLIQFQNNGVVDDSQLPKDRFSAERLKGVDSTLKIQPAKLEDSAVYLCASSLAGDYEQYFGPGTRLTVT.